This T cell receptor beta chain was sequenced for a study of cytomegalovirus exposure and HLA in healthy donors. On this clone: Its antigen remains unidentified.

This PCR relied on a set of 60 Vbeta primers and 13 Jbeta primers. The authors' processing: It was a later analysis that counted about 80 million unique TCR beta chains, of which some 12 million were shared. Data came from immunoSEQ multiplex PCR; TCRdb stores just in-frame clones and leaves some out. That table supplies the V and J calls and clone size; D and trimming were determined from the DNA. This sample yields approximately 280,000 clones, of which more than 80% are seen a single time; around 3.7% belongs to the top ten. Overall study findings and caveats: In a later analysis, TCR beta V- and J-gene trimming was associated with a missense DCLRE1C variant.

Source material: PBMCs. The sequence was obtained from a man between 40 and 49 years old in good health and CMV-seropositive.

CDR3 sequence: CASSFTDRQDSPLHF. The CDR3 DNA reads TGTGCCAGCAGTTTCACGGACAGGCAGGATTCACCCCTCCACTTT. The chain uses TRBV28 and TRBJ1-6; 7 bases are shared with TRBD1. The CDR3 contains 15 residues. J gave up 8 bases and V 3 bases, and 7 bases lay outside the gene matches. Germline lookup yields CDR1 MDHEN and CDR2 SYDVKM.